The present entry profiles one TCR beta chain with its context. Its cognate antigen is unknown. The entry originates in a study of early stage breast cancer tumors. Study-wide background: Most invasive tumors, about 80% of the 16, were ER+/PR+/HER2-. Study results and limitations: Chain pairing and CD4, CD8 or FOXP3 expression were not captured. Tumors had 2 to 3-fold higher T cell density and higher clonality than adjacent normal breast tissue.

The germline V gene has CDR1 SGHAT and CDR2 FQNNGV. The CDR3 runs to 14 residues. The trim removed 5 bases at V and 5 bases at J, leaving 8 bases unmatched. Assay: immunoSEQ multiplex PCR; the TCRdb copy retains only in-frame clones and omits some. The profile shows 45,000 to 60,000 clones, about 93% of them singletons. The sequenced sample consisted of blood. The chain uses TRBV11-2 and TRBJ2-5, with 7 bases lining up with TRBD2. The receptor's source is a person aged 70 to 85 with breast cancer. The CDR3 DNA is TGTGCCAGCAGCCTCGGGAGGATTTCGGAGACCCAGTACTTC. Its protein product is CASSLGRISETQYF.